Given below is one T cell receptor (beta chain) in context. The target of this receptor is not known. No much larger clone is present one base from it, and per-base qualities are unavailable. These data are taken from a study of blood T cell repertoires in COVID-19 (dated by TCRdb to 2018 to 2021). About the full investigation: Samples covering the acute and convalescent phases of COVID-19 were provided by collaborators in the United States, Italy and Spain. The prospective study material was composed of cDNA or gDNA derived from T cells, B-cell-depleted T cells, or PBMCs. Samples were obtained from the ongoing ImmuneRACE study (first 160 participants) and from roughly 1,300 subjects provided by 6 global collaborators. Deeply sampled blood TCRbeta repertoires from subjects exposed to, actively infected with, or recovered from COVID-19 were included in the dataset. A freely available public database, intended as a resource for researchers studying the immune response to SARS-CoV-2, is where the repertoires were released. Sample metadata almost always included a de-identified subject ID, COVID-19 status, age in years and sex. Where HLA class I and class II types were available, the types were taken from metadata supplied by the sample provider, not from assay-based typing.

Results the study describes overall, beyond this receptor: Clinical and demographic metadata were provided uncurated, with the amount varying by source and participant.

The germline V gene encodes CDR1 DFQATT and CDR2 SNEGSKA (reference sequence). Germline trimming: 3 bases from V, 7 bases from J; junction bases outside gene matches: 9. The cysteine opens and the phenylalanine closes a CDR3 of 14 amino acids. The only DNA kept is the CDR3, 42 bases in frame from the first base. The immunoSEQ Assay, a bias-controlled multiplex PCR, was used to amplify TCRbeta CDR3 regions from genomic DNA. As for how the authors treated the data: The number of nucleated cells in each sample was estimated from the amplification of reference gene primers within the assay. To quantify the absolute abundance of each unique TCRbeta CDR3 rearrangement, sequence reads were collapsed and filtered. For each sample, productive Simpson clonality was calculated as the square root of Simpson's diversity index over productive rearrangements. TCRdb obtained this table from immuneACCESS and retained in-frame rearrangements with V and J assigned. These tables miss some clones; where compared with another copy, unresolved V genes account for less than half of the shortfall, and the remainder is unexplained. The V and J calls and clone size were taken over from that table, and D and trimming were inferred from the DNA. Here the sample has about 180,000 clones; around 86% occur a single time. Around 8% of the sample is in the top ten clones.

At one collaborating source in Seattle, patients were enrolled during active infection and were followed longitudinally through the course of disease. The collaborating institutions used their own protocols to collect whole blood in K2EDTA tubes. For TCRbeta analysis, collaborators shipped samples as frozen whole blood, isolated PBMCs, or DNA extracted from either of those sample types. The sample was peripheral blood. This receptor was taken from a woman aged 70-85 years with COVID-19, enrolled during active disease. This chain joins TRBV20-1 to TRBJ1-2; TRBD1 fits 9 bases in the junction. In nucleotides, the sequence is TGCAGTGCTAGTGGGGGACAGGGAAAAAGTGGCTACACCTTC. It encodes CSASGGQGKSGYTF.